The present entry profiles one T cell receptor (beta chain) with its context. Per the original methods: Scientists estimated how many nucleated cells there were by amplifying reference gene primers. TCRdb keeps only in-frame clones here, not all; method: immunoSEQ multiplex PCR. That table is the source of V, J and clone size, and D and trimming were worked out from the DNA. The data show around 250,000 clones, with roughly 85% seen just once and 2% to 2.5% held by the top ten. The CDR3 has 16 residues. Per germline, CDR1 SGHRS and CDR2 YFSETQ. V gave up 4 bases and J gave up 2 bases; unmatched junction bases: 5. These data are taken from a study of blood T cell repertoires in COVID-19.

This clonotype originated in a man under 40 who had recovered from COVID-19. The material sequenced was peripheral blood. The J gene is TRBJ2-2, the V gene TRBV5-1, with 10 bases identical to TRBD1. CDR3 DNA: TGCGCCAGCAGCCCCGGACAGGGGGTAAACACCGGGGAGCTGTTTTTT. Translated: CASSPGQGVNTGELFF.